These 31 T cell receptor beta chains came from one sample sequenced in a study of cytomegalovirus exposure and HLA in healthy donors. PCR employed 60 Vbeta and 13 Jbeta primers. Only in-frame clones appear in the TCRdb table, and some are missing; sequencing was by immunoSEQ multiplex PCR. The data hold about 160,000 clones, with roughly 84% observed a single time. Material for sequencing was PBMCs. All receptors derive from a man aged 25 to 40 in good health and CMV-seronegative.

This chain connects TRBV5-5 to TRBJ2-7, with D perhaps matching TRBD1 (6 bases). V lost 4 bases to trimming and J lost 2 bases, with 13 bases between them. The CDR3 is 14 amino acids. Germline lookup yields CDR1 SGHKS and CDR2 YYEKEE (reference sequence). CDR3 in DNA: TGTGCCAGCAGCCCTGGACAGCCTACCTACGAGCAGTACTTC. Translated: CASSPGQPTYEQYF.

The chain recombines TRBV15 with TRBJ1-2; 8 bases agree with TRBD1. The length of the CDR3 is 18 residues. After removal of 2 bases from V and 4 bases from J, the junction contained 15 bases not matched to a gene. From germline, CDR1 is LNHNV and CDR2 YYDKDF (reference sequence). The CDR3 nucleotides read TGTGCCACCAGCAGACTAGGACAGGGTAGGGGATTGAGCTATGGCTACACCTTC. Protein: CATSRLGQGRGLSYGYTF.

This chain joins TRBV7-9 and TRBJ1-6; possibly TRBD1 for D (6 bases). The CDR3 is made up of 15 amino acids. Germline assignment: CDR1 SEHNR and CDR2 FQNEAQ (reference sequence). V lost 1 base and J 9 bases, leaving 13 bases between the germline ends. The CDR3 spells CASSLEQGESSPLHF. The DNA for the CDR3 is TGTGCCAGCAGCTTAGAACAGGGTGAATCTTCACCCCTCCACTTT.

The rearrangement links TRBV2 to TRBJ2-4, with 7 bases that match TRBD1. The germline gives CDR1 SNHLY, CDR2 FYNNEI. The CDR3 contains 16 residues. The V segment lost 6 bases and the J segment 0 bases; nucleotides outside the gene matches: 8. CDR3 nucleotide sequence: TGTGCCAGCAGCCCGACAGGGTTGTCAGCCAAAAACATTCAGTACTTC. It translates to CASSPTGLSAKNIQYF.

This clone appeared once. The chain recombines TRBV7-2 with TRBJ1-1; the D is unclear. CDR3 length: 15 amino acids. The V gene's germline CDR1 is SGHTA and CDR2 FQGNSA. Trimming removed 1 base from V and 6 bases from J, with 15 bases in between. CDR3 sequence (DNA): TGTGCCAGCAGCTTAGGGTGGCGGGGAATCTCTGAAGCTTTCTTT. This codes for CASSLGWRGISEAFF. The entire variable domain, with the rest obtained from reference TRBV7-2 and TRBJ1-1, is as follows: GAGVSQSPSNKVTEKGKDVELRCDPISGHTALYWYRQSLGQGLEFLIYFQGNSAPDKSGLPSDRFSAERTGGSVSTLTIQRTQQEDSAVYLCASSLGWRGISEAFFGQGTRLTVV.

The chain recombines TRBV25-1 with TRBJ2-1, with D tentatively TRBD1 (6 bases). The CDR3 totals 13 residues. Germline V gene data show CDR1 as MGHDK and CDR2 as SYGVNS. In DNA, the CDR3 is TGTGCTTCCCTGGGGGCCTCCTACAATGAGCAGTTCTTC. It specifies CASLGASYNEQFF.

This chain joins TRBV25-1 and TRBJ2-3; D might be TRBD2 (6 bases). With 1 base removed from V and 3 bases from J, the gap between germline ends came to 11 bases. The CDR3 is 15 residues long. Germline V gives CDR1 MGHDK, CDR2 SYGVNS. CDR3 loop: CASSESGRGTDTQYF. CDR3 sequence (DNA): TGTGCCAGCAGTGAATCCGGACGGGGGACAGATACGCAGTATTTT.

The V gene is TRBV4-3, the J gene TRBJ1-2; TRBD1 might be the D (5 bases). The ends were cut back, 0 bases at V and 4 bases at J, with 18 bases in the middle. CDR3 length: 17 amino acids. Germline loops: CDR1 LGHNA, CDR2 YSLEER. CDR3 protein: CASSQDLEQEIFYGYTF. For the CDR3, the DNA is TGCGCCAGCAGCCAAGATCTGGAACAGGAAATTTTCTATGGCTACACCTTC.

This clone has just a few counts. The chain combines TRBV6-5 with TRBJ2-7; TRBD1 aligns across 7 bases. This CDR3 has 14 residues. Germline lookup yields CDR1 MNHEY and CDR2 SVGAGI. J lost 0 bases, V lost 6 bases, and 5 bases had no gene match. DNA of the CDR3: TGTGCCAGCAGCCTCCGGACAGGCTCCTACGAGCAGTACTTC. It specifies CASSLRTGSYEQYF.

J is TRBJ1-5 and V is TRBV28; D is ambiguous. Trimming removed 3 bases at V and 7 bases at J, with 7 bases between. The CDR3 totals 12 residues. Germline values: CDR1 MDHEN, CDR2 SYDVKM. CDR3 bases: TGTGCCAGCAGTTTGAACGGGCAGCCCCAGCATTTT. Translating gives CASSLNGQPQHF.

V and J are TRBV4-2 and TRBJ2-5; D perhaps matches TRBD1 (5 bases). The DNA end lines up better with TRBJ2-7; the J call may be wrong. Germline V CDR1 and CDR2: LGHNA, YNFKEQ. This CDR3 has 13 amino acids. For the CDR3, the DNA is TGTGCCAGCCAGGGTTTGAGCGTATACGAGCAGTACTTC. Encoded protein: CASQGLSVYEQYF.

The J gene is TRBJ2-5, the V gene TRBV7-9, with 12 nucleotides matching TRBD2. V gave up 1 base and J gave up 3 bases; unmatched junction bases: 12. CDR3 length: 19 amino acids. Germline CDR1 and CDR2: SEHNR and FQNEAQ (reference sequence). The chain's CDR3 is CASSLGPLAGGYIEETQYF. CDR3 nucleotides: TGTGCCAGCAGCTTAGGTCCCCTAGCGGGAGGGTATATTGAAGAGACCCAGTACTTC. Using reference TRBV7-9 and TRBJ2-5 for the parts outside the CDR3, the full variable domain is DTGVSQNPRHKITKRGQNVTFRCDPISEHNRLYWYRQTLGQGPEFLTYFQNEAQLEKSRLLSDRFSAERPKGSFSTLEIQRTEQGDSAMYLCASSLGPLAGGYIEETQYFGPGTRLLVL.

The V and J genes are TRBV28 and TRBJ2-7; 8 positions match TRBD1. This CDR3 contains 14 residues. Germline CDR1 reads MDHEN; CDR2 reads SYDVKM. V gave up 2 bases and J gave up 2 bases; unmatched junction bases: 2. CDR3 coding DNA: TGTGCCAGCAGTTTACCAGGGGGCCCCTACGAGCAGTACTTC. It translates to CASSLPGGPYEQYF.

This clone was picked up one time. The rearrangement uses TRBV7-8 and TRBJ1-3; 10 bases map to TRBD1. This CDR3 comprises 15 residues. Germline assignment: CDR1 SGHVS and CDR2 FQNEAQ. V lost 4 bases to trimming and J lost 2 bases; unmatched junction nucleotides: 2. CDR3 DNA: TGTGCCAGCAGCTCGGGACAGGGGCCTGGAAACACCATATATTTT. It is translated as CASSSGQGPGNTIYF. The whole variable domain, filled in from reference TRBV7-8 and TRBJ1-3, reads GAGVSQSPRYKVAKRGQDVALRCDPISGHVSLFWYQQALGQGPEFLTYFQNEAQLDKSGLPSDRFFAERPEGSVSTLKIQRTQQEDSAVYLCASSSGQGPGNTIYFGEGSWLTVV.

The chain employs TRBV4-1 and TRBJ2-2, with TRBD2 matching 10 bases. This CDR3 spans 14 amino acids. Germline V gene lookup returns CDR1 MGHRA and CDR2 YSYEKL. After removal of 4 bases from V and 7 bases from J, the junction contained 3 bases not matched to a gene. CDR3 region: CASSRLAGIGELFF. As DNA, the CDR3 is TGCGCCAGCAGCCGACTAGCGGGCATCGGGGAGCTGTTTTTT.

This chain connects TRBV5-1 to TRBJ2-2; weak D call: TRBD2 (6 bases). Between the trimmed V and J ends, which lost 2 bases and 6 bases, there was a span of 14 bases. Germline lookup yields CDR1 SGHRS and CDR2 YFSETQ. CDR3 length equals 15 residues. Here the CDR3 reads CASSFITGSPGELFF. In DNA form, the CDR3 reads TGCGCCAGCAGCTTTATTACCGGGAGTCCCGGGGAGCTGTTTTTT. Full variable domain (remainder filled in from reference TRBV5-1 and TRBJ2-2): KAGVTQTPRYLIKTRGQQVTLSCSPISGHRSVSWYQQTPGQGLQFLFEYFSETQRNKGNFPGRFSGRQFSNSRSEMNVSTLELGDSALYLCASSFITGSPGELFFGEGSRLTVL.

The chain joins TRBV5-1 to TRBJ1-2; 9 bases are a match to TRBD1. Trimming at V came to 0 bases and at J to 7 bases, leaving 4 bases not matched to a gene. There are 14 residues in the CDR3. Germline lookup yields CDR1 SGHRS and CDR2 YFSETQ. The CDR3: CASSLEQGAGGYTF. CDR3 coding DNA: TGCGCCAGCAGCTTGGAACAGGGGGCCGGTGGCTACACCTTC.

The V gene is TRBV15, the J gene TRBJ2-5, with D perhaps TRBD2 (6 bases). V lost 0 bases and J lost 2, with 13 bases in between. Germline CDR1 and CDR2: LNHNV and YYDKDF (reference sequence). There are 16 residues in the CDR3. CDR3 residues: CATSREWREVQETQYF. The CDR3 DNA follows: TGTGCCACCAGCAGAGAATGGAGGGAAGTACAAGAGACCCAGTACTTC.

This clone came up a few times. The chain couples TRBV5-1 to TRBJ2-5; TRBD2 is a possible D gene (7 bases). The CDR3 is 14 residues long. CDR1 and CDR2 from the germline V gene are SGHRS and YFSETQ. V dropped 6 bases and J dropped 3 bases, with 15 bases sitting between them. The CDR3 protein is CASNPSGGKETQYF. CDR3 nucleotides: TGCGCCAGCAACCCGTCGGGGGGCAAAGAGACCCAGTACTTC.

V gene TRBV5-1 combines with J gene TRBJ2-4, with D uncertain. Per the germline V gene, CDR1 is SGHRS and CDR2 is YFSETQ. Trimming took 0 bases from V and 2 from J, leaving 3 bases between them. The CDR3 runs to 13 residues. The CDR3 DNA sequence: TGCGCCAGCAGCTTGGCATCCAAAAACATTCAGTACTTC. It encodes CASSLASKNIQYF. The full variable domain, with the rest looked up from reference TRBV5-1 and TRBJ2-4, is KAGVTQTPRYLIKTRGQQVTLSCSPISGHRSVSWYQQTPGQGLQFLFEYFSETQRNKGNFPGRFSGRQFSNSRSEMNVSTLELGDSALYLCASSLASKNIQYFGAGTRLSVL.

The genes are TRBV18 and TRBJ1-4, with D uncertain. Trimming left V 1 base short and J 12 bases short, with 12 bases between. This CDR3 has 13 amino acids. Looked up from germline, CDR1 is KGHSH and CDR2 is LQKENI. CDR3 loop: CASSPLGGGELFF. The CDR3, as DNA: TGTGCCAGCTCACCACTTGGCGGTGGAGAACTGTTTTTT.

This chain joins TRBV29-1 and TRBJ1-6, with no clear D. The CDR3 spans 13 residues. CDR1 is SQVTM, CDR2 ANQGSEA, per germline. V was shortened by 6 bases and J by 8 bases, with 14 bases between the two germline ends. CDR3 in amino acids: CSVGFGEDSPLHF. The CDR3 coding sequence is TGCAGCGTGGGTTTCGGAGAAGATTCACCCCTCCACTTT.

This clone appeared a single time. The rearrangement joins TRBV10-1 to TRBJ1-1; D is unresolved. V lost 2 bases to trimming and J lost 1 base, with 8 bases between them. In germline, CDR1 is WNHNN, CDR2 SYGVQD (reference sequence). This CDR3 spans 14 amino acids. Written as DNA, the CDR3 is TGCGCCAGCAGTGAGCTGCTAGAGAACACTGAAGCTTTCTTT. Protein: CASSELLENTEAFF.

V and J are TRBV19 and TRBJ1-6; perhaps TRBD1 as D (6 bases). CDR1 is LNHDA and CDR2 is SQIVND in the germline V gene (reference sequence). V lost 9 bases to trimming and J lost 5 bases, with 11 bases between them. CDR3 length equals 13 residues. The CDR3 sequence is CASHRDNNSPLHF. The CDR3 DNA is TGTGCCAGCCACAGGGATAATAATTCACCCCTCCACTTT.

This rearrangement joins TRBV5-6 to TRBJ1-2; 7 bases match TRBD1. V was clipped by 4 bases and J by 4 bases; unmatched bases: 7. This CDR3 is built from 14 residues. Germline V CDR1 and CDR2: SGHDT, YYEEEE. The CDR3 is CASSSWDRAYGYTF. CDR3 coding DNA: TGTGCCAGCAGCAGCTGGGACAGAGCCTATGGCTACACCTTC.

The V call is TRBV5-4, the J call TRBJ2-7; 7 bases fit TRBD2. V lost 1 base, J lost 4 bases, and 8 bases stayed unmatched. Germline CDR1 SGHNT, CDR2 YYREEE (reference sequence). The CDR3 covers 15 residues. This CDR3 reads CASSLSGGLSYEQYF. CDR3 in DNA: TGTGCCAGCAGCTTGTCCGGGGGGTTATCATACGAGCAGTACTTC.

The chain couples TRBV7-7 to TRBJ2-5; 8 positions match TRBD2. CDR1 is SSHAT, CDR2 FNYEAQ, per germline (reference sequence). The V segment lost 1 base and the J segment 1 base; nucleotides outside the gene matches: 5. The CDR3 covers 16 residues. The CDR3, as DNA: TGTGCCAGCAGCTTAGGGTTAGCGGGACCCCAAGAGACCCAGTACTTC. Translating it yields CASSLGLAGPQETQYF.

V and J are TRBV9 and TRBJ2-2; the match to TRBD2 covers 10 bases. V lost 0 bases and J lost 2; bases outside the gene matches: 7. CDR3 length: 18 amino acids. Germline CDR1 is SGDLS and CDR2 is YYNGEE. The CDR3 DNA sequence: TGTGCCAGCAGCGTAGCCCCCGGACTAGCGGAAAACACCGGGGAGCTGTTTTTT. It encodes CASSVAPGLAENTGELFF.

The chain recombines TRBV5-6 with TRBJ2-3; 8 bases are a match to TRBD2. With V trimmed by 0 bases and J by 4 bases, 10 bases remained unmatched. Germline V CDR1 and CDR2: SGHDT, YYEEEE. This CDR3 region has 17 residues. CDR3 loop: CASSLAPIGGRPDTQYF. The CDR3 nucleotides read TGTGCCAGCAGCTTGGCCCCAATCGGCGGGAGGCCAGATACGCAGTATTTT. The full variable domain, rest sourced from reference TRBV5-6 and TRBJ2-3, is DAGVTQSPTHLIKTRGQQVTLRCSPKSGHDTVSWYQQALGQGPQFIFQYYEEEERQRGNFPDRFSGHQFPNYSSELNVNALLLGDSALYLCASSLAPIGGRPDTQYFGPGTRLTVL.

V and J are TRBV4-1 and TRBJ1-3; 7 bases are shared with TRBD1. The CDR3 is 13 residues long. Germline V CDR1 and CDR2: MGHRA, YSYEKL. V lost 1 base, J lost 7 bases, and 1 base stayed unmatched. The CDR3 loop is CASSQVQGNTIYF. The CDR3 region has the DNA TGCGCCAGCAGCCAAGTACAGGGGAACACCATATATTTT.

The rearrangement uses TRBV5-6 and TRBJ1-4; D is ambiguous. This CDR3 has 15 residues. The V end was cut by 4 bases, the J end by 6 bases, with 16 bases between. The germline V gene has CDR1 SGHDT and CDR2 YYEEEE. The CDR3 region has the DNA TGTGCCAGCAGCGGCGGGATCTCGGTGGATGAAAAACTGTTTTTT. It translates to CASSGGISVDEKLFF.